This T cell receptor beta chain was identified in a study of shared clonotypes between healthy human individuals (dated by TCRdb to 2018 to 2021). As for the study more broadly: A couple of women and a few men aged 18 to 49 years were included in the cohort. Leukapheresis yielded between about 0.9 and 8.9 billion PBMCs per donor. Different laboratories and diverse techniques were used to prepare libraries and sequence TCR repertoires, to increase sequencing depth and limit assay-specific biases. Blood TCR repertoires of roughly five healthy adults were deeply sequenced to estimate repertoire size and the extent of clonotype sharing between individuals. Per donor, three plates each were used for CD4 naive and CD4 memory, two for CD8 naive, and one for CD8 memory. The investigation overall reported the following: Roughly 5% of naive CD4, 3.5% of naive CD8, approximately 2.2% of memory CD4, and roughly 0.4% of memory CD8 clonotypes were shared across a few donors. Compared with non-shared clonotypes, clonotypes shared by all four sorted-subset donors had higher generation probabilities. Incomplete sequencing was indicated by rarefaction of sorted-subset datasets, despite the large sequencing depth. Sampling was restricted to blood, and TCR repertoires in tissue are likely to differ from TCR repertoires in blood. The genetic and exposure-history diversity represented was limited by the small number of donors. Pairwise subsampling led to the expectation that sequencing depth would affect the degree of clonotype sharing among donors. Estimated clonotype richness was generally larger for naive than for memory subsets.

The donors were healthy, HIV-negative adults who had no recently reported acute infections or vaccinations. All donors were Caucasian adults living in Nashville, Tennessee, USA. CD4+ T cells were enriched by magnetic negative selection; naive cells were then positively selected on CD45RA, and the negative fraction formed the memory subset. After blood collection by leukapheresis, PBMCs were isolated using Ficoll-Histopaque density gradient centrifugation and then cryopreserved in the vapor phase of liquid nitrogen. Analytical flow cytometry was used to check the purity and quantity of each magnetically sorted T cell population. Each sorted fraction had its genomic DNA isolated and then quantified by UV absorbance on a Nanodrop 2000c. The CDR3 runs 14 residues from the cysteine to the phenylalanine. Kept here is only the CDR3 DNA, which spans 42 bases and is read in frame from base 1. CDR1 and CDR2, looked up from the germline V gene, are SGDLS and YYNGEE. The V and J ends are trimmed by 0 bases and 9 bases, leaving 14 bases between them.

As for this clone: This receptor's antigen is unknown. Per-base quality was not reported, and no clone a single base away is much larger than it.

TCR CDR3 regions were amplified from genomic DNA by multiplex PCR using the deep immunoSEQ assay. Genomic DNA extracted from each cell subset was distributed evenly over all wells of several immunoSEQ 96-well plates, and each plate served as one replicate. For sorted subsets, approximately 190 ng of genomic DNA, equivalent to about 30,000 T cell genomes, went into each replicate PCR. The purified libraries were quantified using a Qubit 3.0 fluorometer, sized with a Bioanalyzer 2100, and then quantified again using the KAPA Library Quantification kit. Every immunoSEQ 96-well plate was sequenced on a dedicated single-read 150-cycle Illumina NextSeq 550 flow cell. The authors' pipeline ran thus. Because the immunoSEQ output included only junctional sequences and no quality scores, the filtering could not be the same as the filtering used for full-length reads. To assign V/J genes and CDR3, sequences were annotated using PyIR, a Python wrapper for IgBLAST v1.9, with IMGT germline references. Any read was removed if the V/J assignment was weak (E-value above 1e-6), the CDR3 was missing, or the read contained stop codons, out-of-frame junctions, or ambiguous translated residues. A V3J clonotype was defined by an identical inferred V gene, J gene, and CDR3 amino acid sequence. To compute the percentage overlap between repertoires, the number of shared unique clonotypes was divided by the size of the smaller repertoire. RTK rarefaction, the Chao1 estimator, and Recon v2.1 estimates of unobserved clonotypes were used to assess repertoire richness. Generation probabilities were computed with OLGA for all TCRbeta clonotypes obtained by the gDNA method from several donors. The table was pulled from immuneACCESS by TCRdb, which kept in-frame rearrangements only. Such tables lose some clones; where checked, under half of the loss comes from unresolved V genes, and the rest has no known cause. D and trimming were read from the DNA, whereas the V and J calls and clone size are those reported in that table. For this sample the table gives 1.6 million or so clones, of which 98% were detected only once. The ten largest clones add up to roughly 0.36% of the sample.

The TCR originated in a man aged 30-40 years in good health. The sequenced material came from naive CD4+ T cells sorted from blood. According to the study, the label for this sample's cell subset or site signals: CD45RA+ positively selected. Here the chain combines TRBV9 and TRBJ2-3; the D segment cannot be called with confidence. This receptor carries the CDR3 CASSVGESLGTQYF. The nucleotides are TGTGCCAGCAGCGTAGGTGAGAGCCTGGGGACGCAGTATTTT. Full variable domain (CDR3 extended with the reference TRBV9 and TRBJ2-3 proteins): DSGVTQTPKHLITATGQRVTLRCSPRSGDLSVYWYQQSLDQGLQFLIQYYNGEERAKGNILERFSAQQFPDLHSELNLSSLELGDSALYFCASSVGESLGTQYFGPGTRLTVL.